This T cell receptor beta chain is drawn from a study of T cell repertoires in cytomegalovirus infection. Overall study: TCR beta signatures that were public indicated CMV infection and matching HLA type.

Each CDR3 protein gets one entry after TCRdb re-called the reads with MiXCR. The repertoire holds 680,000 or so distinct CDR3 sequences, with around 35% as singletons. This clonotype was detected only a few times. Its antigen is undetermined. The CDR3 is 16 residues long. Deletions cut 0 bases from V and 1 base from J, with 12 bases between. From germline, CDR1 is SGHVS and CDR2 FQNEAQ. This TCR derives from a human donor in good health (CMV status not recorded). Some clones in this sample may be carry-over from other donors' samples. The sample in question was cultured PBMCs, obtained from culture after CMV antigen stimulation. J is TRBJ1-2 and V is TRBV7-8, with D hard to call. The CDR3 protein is CASSLAATPDNYGYTF. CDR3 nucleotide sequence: TGTGCCAGCAGCTTAGCTGCGACACCCGATAACTATGGCTACACCTTC.